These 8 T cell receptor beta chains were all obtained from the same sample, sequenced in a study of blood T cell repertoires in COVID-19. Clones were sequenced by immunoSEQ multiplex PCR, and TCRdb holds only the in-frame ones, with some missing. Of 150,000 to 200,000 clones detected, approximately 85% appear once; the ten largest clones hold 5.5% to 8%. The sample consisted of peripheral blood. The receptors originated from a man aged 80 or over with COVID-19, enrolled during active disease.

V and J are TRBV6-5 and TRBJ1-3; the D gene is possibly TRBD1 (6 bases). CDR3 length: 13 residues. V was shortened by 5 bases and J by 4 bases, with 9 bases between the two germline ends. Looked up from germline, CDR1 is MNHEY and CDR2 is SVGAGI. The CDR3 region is CASSRTDGNTIYF. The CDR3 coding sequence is TGTGCCAGCAGTAGGACAGACGGAAACACCATATATTTT.

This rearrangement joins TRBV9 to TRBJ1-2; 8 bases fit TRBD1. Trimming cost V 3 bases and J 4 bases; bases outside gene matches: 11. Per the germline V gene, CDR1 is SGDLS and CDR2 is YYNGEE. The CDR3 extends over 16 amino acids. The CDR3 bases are TGTGCCAGCAGCGAGGGGGGGACAGGCCGCATCTATGGCTACACCTTC. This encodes CASSEGGTGRIYGYTF.

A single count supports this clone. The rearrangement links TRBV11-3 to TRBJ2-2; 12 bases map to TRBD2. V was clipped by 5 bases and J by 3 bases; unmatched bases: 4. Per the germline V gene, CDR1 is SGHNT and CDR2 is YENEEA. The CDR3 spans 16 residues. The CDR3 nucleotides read TGTGCCAGCAGCCTTCGACTAGCGGGGGACACCGGGGAGCTGTTTTTT. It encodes CASSLRLAGDTGELFF. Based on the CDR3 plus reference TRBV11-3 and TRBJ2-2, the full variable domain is EAGVVQSPRYKIIEKKQPVAFWCNPISGHNTLYWYLQNLGQGPELLIRYENEEAVDDSQLPKDRFSAERLKGVDSTLKIQPAELGDSAVYLCASSLRLAGDTGELFFGEGSRLTVL.

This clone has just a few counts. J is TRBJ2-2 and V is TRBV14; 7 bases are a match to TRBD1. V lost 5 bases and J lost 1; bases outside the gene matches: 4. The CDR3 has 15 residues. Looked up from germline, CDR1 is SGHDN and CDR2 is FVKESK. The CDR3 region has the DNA TGTGCCAGCAGCACCCGGACAGGGAACACCGGGGAGCTGTTTTTT. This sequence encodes CASSTRTGNTGELFF. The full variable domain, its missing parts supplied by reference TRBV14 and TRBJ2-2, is EAGVTQFPSHSVIEKGQTVTLRCDPISGHDNLYWYRRVMGKEIKFLLHFVKESKQDESGMPNNRFLAERTGGTYSTLKVQPAELEDSGVYFCASSTRTGNTGELFFGEGSRLTVL.

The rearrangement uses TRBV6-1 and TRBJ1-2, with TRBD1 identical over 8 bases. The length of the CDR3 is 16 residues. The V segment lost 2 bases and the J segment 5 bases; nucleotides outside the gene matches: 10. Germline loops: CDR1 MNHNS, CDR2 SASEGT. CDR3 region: CASSELWTGLGYGYTF. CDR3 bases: TGTGCCAGCAGTGAACTTTGGACAGGGTTGGGGTATGGCTACACCTTC.

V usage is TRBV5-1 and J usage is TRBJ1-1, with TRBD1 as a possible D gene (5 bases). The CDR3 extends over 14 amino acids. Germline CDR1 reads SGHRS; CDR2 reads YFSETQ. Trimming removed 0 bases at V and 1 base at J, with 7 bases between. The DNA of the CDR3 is TGCGCCAGCAGCTTGGGACAGACGAACACTGAAGCTTTCTTT. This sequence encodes CASSLGQTNTEAFF. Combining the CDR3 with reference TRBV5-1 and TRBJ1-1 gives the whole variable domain KAGVTQTPRYLIKTRGQQVTLSCSPISGHRSVSWYQQTPGQGLQFLFEYFSETQRNKGNFPGRFSGRQFSNSRSEMNVSTLELGDSALYLCASSLGQTNTEAFFGQGTRLTVV.

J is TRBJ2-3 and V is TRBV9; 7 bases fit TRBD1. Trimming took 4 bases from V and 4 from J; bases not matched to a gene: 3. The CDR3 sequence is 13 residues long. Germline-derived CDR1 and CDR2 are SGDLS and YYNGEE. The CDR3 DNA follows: TGTGCCAGCAGCACAGGGGTCGCAGATACGCAGTATTTT. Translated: CASSTGVADTQYF. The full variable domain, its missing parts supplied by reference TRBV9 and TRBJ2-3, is DSGVTQTPKHLITATGQRVTLRCSPRSGDLSVYWYQQSLDQGLQFLIQYYNGEERAKGNILERFSAQQFPDLHSELNLSSLELGDSALYFCASSTGVADTQYFGPGTRLTVL.

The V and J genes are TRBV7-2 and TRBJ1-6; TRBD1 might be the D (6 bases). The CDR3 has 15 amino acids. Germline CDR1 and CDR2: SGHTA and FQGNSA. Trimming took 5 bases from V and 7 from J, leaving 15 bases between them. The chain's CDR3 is CASSPRQARNSPLHF. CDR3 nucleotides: TGTGCCAGCAGCCCTCGACAGGCCAGGAATTCACCCCTCCACTTT.